The T cell receptor beta chain described here comes from a study of cytomegalovirus exposure and HLA in healthy donors. The V gene's germline CDR1 is SGHTA and CDR2 FQGNSA. The CDR3 has 15 residues. Trimming pared 4 bases from V and 5 bases from J, leaving 16 bases between. The PCR made use of 60 Vbeta and 13 Jbeta primers. TCRdb's table, derived via immunoSEQ multiplex PCR, lists solely in-frame clones and lacks some. The sample consists of 150,000 to 200,000 clones, about 85% of them appearing once. This chain uses TRBV7-2 with TRBJ2-3; weak D call: TRBD2 (6 bases). Sequenced sample: PBMCs. This clonotype was sampled from a woman aged 45-65 years in good health and CMV-seronegative. The CDR3 DNA reads TGTGCCAGCAGCTCTTCGGGGGTTTTCGGAGATACGCAGTATTTT. It encodes CASSSSGVFGDTQYF.